The count of the clone carrying this T cell receptor (beta chain) is one. Its target is not known. Vbeta (60) and Jbeta (13) primers were used in the PCR. Sequencing was performed with immunoSEQ multiplex PCR; in TCRdb, only in-frame clones are kept and a portion is missing. The sample contains roughly 190,000 clones, 73% of which appear only once. V was cut by 5 bases and J by 4 bases, with 12 bases left in between. The V gene's germline CDR1 is SEHNR and CDR2 FQNEAQ (reference sequence). This CDR3 spans 13 amino acids. This record comes from a study of cytomegalovirus exposure and HLA in healthy donors. The wider study: The Caucasian-associated ancestry cluster contained about 80% of the approximately 430 genotyped donors. Broader study findings: The investigators catalogued 150 to 200 TCR beta chains as cytomegalovirus-associated. Sequencing artifact likely explains a cluster of highly shared sequence variants. In a later analysis, TCR beta V- and J-gene trimming was associated with a missense DCLRE1C variant.

The chain uses TRBV7-9 and TRBJ2-7; perhaps TRBD2 as D (6 bases). The receptor comes from a woman aged 30 to 39 in good health and CMV-seronegative. Sequencing was carried out using PBMCs. The CDR3 loop is CASSAPGGYEQYF. DNA of the CDR3: TGTGCCAGCAGCGCTCCAGGAGGGTACGAGCAGTACTTC.